This T cell receptor (beta chain) was found in a study of technical replicates of blood from several donors. The CDR3 has 13 amino acids. The V gene end was trimmed by 7 bases and the J gene end by 2 bases; junction bases not matched to a gene: 4. Germline V gene sequence: CDR1 SQVTM, CDR2 ANQGSEA. The data were produced by immunoSEQ multiplex PCR, yet TCRdb's version contains in-frame clones alone and is incomplete. The profile shows about 54,000 clones, roughly 94% of them singletons. The sample was T cells isolated from PBMCs. The gene calls are TRBV29-1 and TRBJ2-2; TRBD1 matches 7 bases. This receptor was taken from a human donor in good health. CDR3 amino acids: CSGGQLNTGELFF. CDR3 sequence (DNA): TGCAGCGGGGGACAGCTAAACACCGGGGAGCTGTTTTTT.